This T cell receptor beta chain was retrieved from a study of cytomegalovirus exposure and HLA in healthy donors. Study in general: Out of 150 million to 200 million T cells, an earlier analysis found 117 million unique TCR beta sequences in total.

PCR used 60 Vbeta primers and 13 Jbeta primers. Libraries were prepared by immunoSEQ multiplex PCR; TCRdb keeps only in-frame clonotypes and omits some of them. This sample carries about 140,000 clones, around 75% of them seen once, and the ten largest clones take 3% to 3.5%. Study-level results: One variant, a missense change in DCLRE1C, was linked in a later analysis to TCR beta V- and J-gene trimming. A later analysis showed TCR association rates differing by HLA locus, peaking at DRB1 and lowest at HLA-C. The authors enumerated 164 TCR beta chains as linked to cytomegalovirus.

The ends lost 2 bases at V and 7 bases at J; junction bases unmatched: 7. The CDR3 length is 16 residues. Per germline, CDR1 MNHEY and CDR2 SMNVEV (reference sequence). Worth noting for this clone: Antigen specificity is unknown.

The chain joins TRBV27 to TRBJ1-6, with TRBD1 identical over 8 bases. This receptor was taken from a male donor in good health and CMV-seronegative. Sequenced: PBMCs. The DNA of the CDR3 is TGTGCCAGCAGTTTAGGAGCCGGGACAGGAAATTCACCCCTCCACTTT. Protein: CASSLGAGTGNSPLHF.